Sequencing of this TCR beta chain was carried out in a study of T cell responses to AZD1222 COVID-19 vaccine. Study information: Analysis merged second doses at about 4 or about 12 weeks. Study-wide results and caveats: CD4 TCRs linked to vaccination spanned spike, dominating at 160-218 and 743-854. Baseline seropositivity occurred in only 5 to 7 AZD1222 recipients. Clonal diversity may have been underestimated, and the donors were mostly white British, with more females than males.

This CDR3 comprises 15 residues. V was cut by 2 bases and J by 0 bases, with 8 bases left in between. The germline V gene has CDR1 MNHNS and CDR2 SASEGT. Measured with immunoSEQ multiplex PCR; TCRdb has only the in-frame clones, and not every one. The data contain some 47,000 clones, 65% to 85% of them singletons. This clone was counted once. Its antigen is as yet unknown. The chain combines TRBV6-1 with TRBJ1-3; D is unresolved. This material consisted of peripheral blood, taken on day 0 of AZD1222 vaccination. The origin of this receptor is an adult in good health. CDR3 residues: CASSESAASGNTIYF. CDR3 nucleotide sequence: TGTGCCAGCAGTGAATCTGCAGCCTCTGGAAACACCATATATTTT.